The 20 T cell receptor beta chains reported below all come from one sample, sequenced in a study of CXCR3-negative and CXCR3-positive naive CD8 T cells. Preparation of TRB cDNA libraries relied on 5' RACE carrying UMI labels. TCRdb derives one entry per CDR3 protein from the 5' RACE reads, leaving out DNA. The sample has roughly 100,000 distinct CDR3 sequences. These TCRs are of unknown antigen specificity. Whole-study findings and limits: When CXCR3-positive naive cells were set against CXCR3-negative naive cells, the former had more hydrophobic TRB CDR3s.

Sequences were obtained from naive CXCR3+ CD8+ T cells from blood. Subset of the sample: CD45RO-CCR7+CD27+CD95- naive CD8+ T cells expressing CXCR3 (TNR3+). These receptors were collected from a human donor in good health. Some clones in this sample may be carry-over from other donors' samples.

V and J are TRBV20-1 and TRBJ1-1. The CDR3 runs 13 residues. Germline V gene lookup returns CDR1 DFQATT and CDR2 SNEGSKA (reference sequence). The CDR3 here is CSAVRYRTTEAFF.

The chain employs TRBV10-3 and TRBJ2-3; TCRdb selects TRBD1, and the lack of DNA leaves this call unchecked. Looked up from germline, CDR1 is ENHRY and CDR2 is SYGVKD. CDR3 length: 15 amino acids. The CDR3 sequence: CATLNTDRSTDTQYF.

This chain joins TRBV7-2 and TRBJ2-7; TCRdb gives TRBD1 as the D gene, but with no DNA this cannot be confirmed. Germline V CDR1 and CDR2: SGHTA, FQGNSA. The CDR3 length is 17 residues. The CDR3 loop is CASSFLQNRGPPYEQYF. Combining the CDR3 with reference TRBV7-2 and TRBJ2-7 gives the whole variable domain GAGVSQSPSNKVTEKGKDVELRCDPISGHTALYWYRQSLGQGLEFLIYFQGNSAPDKSGLPSDRFSAERTGGSVSTLTIQRTQQEDSAVYLCASSFLQNRGPPYEQYFGPGTRLTVT.

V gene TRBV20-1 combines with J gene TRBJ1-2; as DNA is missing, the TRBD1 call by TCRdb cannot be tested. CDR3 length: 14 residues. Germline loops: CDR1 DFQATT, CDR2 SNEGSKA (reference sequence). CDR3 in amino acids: CSAIGQGAGLGYTF.

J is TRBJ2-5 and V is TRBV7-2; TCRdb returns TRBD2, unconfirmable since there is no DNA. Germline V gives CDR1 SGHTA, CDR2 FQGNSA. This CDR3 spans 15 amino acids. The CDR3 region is CASSWEASLGETQYF.

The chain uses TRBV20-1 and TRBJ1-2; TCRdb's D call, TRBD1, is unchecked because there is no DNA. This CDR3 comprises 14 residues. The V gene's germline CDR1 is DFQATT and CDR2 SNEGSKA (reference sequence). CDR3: CSAREVTGGYGYTF.

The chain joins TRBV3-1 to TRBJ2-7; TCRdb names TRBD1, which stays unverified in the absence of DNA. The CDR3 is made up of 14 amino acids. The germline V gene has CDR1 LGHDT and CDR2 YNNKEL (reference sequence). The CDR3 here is CASSQDGGSYEQYF.

This CDR3 is CASSWEGGTYEQYF. V and J are TRBV5-1 and TRBJ2-7; TCRdb's D call of TRBD1 is untestable without DNA. The CDR3 is 14 amino acids. Germline V CDR1 and CDR2: SGHRS, YFSETQ.

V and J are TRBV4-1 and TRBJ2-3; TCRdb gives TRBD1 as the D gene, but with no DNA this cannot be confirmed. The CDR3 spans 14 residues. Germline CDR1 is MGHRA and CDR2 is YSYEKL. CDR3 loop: CASSQGGRADTQYF.

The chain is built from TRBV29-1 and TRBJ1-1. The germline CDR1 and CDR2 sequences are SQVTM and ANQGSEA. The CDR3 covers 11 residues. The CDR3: CSGRSNTEAFF.

Here the CDR3 reads CASSRPDADEQFF. This sequence joins TRBV4-2 and TRBJ2-1; TCRdb indicates TRBD2, and absent DNA this call remains unverified. Looked up from germline, CDR1 is LGHNA and CDR2 is YNFKEQ. The CDR3 has 13 residues.

CDR3 sequence: CASSLKTPLTGEKHNEQFF. The genes are TRBV7-3 and TRBJ2-1; TCRdb returns TRBD1, unconfirmable since there is no DNA. The CDR3 is 19 amino acids. CDR1 is SGHTA, CDR2 FQGTGA, per germline.

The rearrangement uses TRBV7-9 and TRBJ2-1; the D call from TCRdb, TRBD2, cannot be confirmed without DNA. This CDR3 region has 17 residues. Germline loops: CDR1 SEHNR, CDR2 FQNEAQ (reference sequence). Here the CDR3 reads CASTTPWGREGYNEQFF.

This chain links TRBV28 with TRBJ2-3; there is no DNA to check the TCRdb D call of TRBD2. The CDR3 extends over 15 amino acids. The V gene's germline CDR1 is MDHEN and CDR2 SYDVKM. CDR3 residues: CASSLLTSGTDTQYF.

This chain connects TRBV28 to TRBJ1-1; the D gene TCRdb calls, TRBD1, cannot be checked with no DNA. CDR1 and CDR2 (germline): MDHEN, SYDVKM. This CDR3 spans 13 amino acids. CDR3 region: CASSPGTGGEAFF.

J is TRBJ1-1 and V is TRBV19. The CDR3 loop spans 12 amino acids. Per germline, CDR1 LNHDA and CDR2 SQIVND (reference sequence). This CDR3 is CATGRPNTEAFF.

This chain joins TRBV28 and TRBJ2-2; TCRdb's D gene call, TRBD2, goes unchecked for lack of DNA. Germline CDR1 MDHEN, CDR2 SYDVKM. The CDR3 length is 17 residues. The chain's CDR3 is CASSPISTSGGPGELFF.

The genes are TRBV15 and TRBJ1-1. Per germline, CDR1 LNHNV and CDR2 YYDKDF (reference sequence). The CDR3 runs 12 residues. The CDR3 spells CATATLNTEAFF.

The CDR3 region is CASSSAQRGLYNEQFF. This rearrangement joins TRBV7-9 to TRBJ2-1; TCRdb proposes TRBD1, but this gene call is untestable without DNA. There are 16 residues in the CDR3. Germline lookup yields CDR1 SEHNR and CDR2 FQNEAQ (reference sequence). Complete variable domain (other parts from reference TRBV7-9 and TRBJ2-1): DTGVSQNPRHKITKRGQNVTFRCDPISEHNRLYWYRQTLGQGPEFLTYFQNEAQLEKSRLLSDRFSAERPKGSFSTLEIQRTEQGDSAMYLCASSSAQRGLYNEQFFGPGTRLTVL.

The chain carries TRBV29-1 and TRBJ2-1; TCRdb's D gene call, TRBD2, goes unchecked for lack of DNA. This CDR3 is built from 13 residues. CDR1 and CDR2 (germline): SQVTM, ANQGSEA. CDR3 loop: CSVVLAGWNEQFF.